The T cell receptor beta chain under discussion was sequenced for a study of identical twins. In this sample, this clonotype turned up many times. TCRdb used MiXCR to reprocess the 5' RACE reads, holding one entry per CDR3 protein. The sample yields about 330,000 distinct CDR3 sequences, 9% to 15% seen once. The V end was cut by 3 bases, the J end by 3 bases, with 9 bases between. There are 15 residues in the CDR3. This sample was also put to use in a study of yellow fever vaccine responses in identical twins.

The receptor was isolated from a woman aged 18-29 years in good health. The sequencing sample was made of CD8+ T cells sorted from blood. The rearrangement links TRBV12-3 or TRBV12-4 to TRBJ1-6; D remains ambiguous. The CDR3 region is CASSLGGFYNSPLHF. Written as DNA, the CDR3 is TGTGCCAGCAGTTTGGGCGGATTCTATAATTCACCCCTCCACTTT.